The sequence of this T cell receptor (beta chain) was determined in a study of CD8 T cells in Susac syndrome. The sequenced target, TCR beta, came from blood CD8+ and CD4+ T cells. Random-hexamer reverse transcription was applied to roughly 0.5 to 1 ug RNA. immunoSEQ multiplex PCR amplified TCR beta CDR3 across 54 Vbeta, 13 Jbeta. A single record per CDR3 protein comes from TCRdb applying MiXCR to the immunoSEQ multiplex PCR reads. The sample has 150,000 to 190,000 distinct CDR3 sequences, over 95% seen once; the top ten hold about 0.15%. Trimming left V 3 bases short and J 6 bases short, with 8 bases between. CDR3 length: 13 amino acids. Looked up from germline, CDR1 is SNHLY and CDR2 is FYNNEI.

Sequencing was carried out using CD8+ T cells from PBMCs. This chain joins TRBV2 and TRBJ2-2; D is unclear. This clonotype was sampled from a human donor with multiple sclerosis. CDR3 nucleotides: TGTGCCAGCAGTGATAGGCCCTCCGGGGAGCTGTTTTTT. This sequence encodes CASSDRPSGELFF.